The clone carrying this T cell receptor (beta chain) was seen at least ten times. The time point: patch test 1, 2 weeks after DPC sensitization. Treatment reported: therapeutic diphenylcyclopropenone sensitization with weekly scalp DPC. Total RNA was extracted from unfractionated whole blood. Within the library, unique molecular identifiers were attached to each individual cDNA molecule. TCRdb fed the RACE reads into MiXCR, producing one record per CDR3 protein. Of more than 55,000 distinct CDR3 sequences in the sample, around 9.5% were seen once. These data originate in a study of human T cells and chemical hapten exposure. The origin of this receptor is a woman between 40 and 55 years old with alopecia areata. Some clones in this sample may be carry-over from other donors' samples. This specimen consisted of whole blood, obtained in connection with sensitization to the hapten diphenylcyclopropenone (DPC).

The CDR3 nucleotides are TGTGCCAGCTCACCACCCGCAGGGACGGAGGGTAATTCACCCCTCCACTTT. Translation gives CASSPPAGTEGNSPLHF. J is TRBJ1-6 and V is TRBV18, with TRBD1 as a possible D gene (5 bases). V lost 0 bases to trimming and J lost 6 bases, with 15 bases between them. The CDR3 sequence is 17 residues long. Germline CDR1 KGHSH, CDR2 LQKENI.